This T cell receptor beta chain stems from a study of blood T cell repertoires in COVID-19 (TCRdb year 2020). Notes on the research overall: Samples covering the acute and convalescent phases of COVID-19 were provided by collaborators in the United States, Italy and Spain. The dataset comprised deeply sampled blood TCRbeta repertoires from subjects exposed to, actively infected with, or recovered from COVID-19. The material from the prospective study consisted of cDNA or gDNA derived from T cells, B-cell-depleted T cells, or PBMCs. The repertoires were released in a freely available public database intended as a resource for research on the immune response to SARS-CoV-2. The samples were drawn from the first 160 participants of the ongoing ImmuneRACE study and from 1,200 or so subjects provided by 6 global collaborators. Sample metadata almost always included a de-identified subject ID, COVID-19 status, age in years and sex. Where available, HLA class I and class II types were obtained from metadata supplied by the sample provider rather than from assay-based typing.

Results the study describes overall, beyond this receptor: How much clinical and demographic metadata was included differed by source and by participant, and the metadata was provided uncurated.

TCRbeta CDR3 regions were amplified from genomic DNA using the immunoSEQ Assay, a bias-controlled multiplex PCR. The paper's processing steps were these. The number of nucleated cells in each sample was estimated by amplification of reference gene primers within the assay. To quantify the absolute abundance of each unique TCRbeta CDR3 rearrangement, sequence reads were collapsed and filtered. For each sample, productive Simpson clonality was calculated as the square root of Simpson's diversity index over productive rearrangements. The source is immuneACCESS, and TCRdb retained only in-frame sequences with V and J called. Part of the clones is not carried over; for the studies checked, unresolved V genes explain less than half of this, and the remainder is unexplained. V and J calls and clone size are given by that table; D and trimming were obtained from the DNA. The sample table shows 350,000 to 550,000 clones, and around 89% are seen once. Clones ranked in the top ten supply roughly 1.1% of the sample.

This clone was recorded once. The antigen this receptor binds is unknown. No per-base quality is available; no much larger clone lies one base away. The V end loses 6 bases and the J end loses 4 bases, and a stretch of 16 bases separates them. The CDR1 and CDR2 encoded by the germline V gene are SGHAT and FQNNGV. The CDR3 covers 15 residues, taking in both the cysteine and the phenylalanine. Solely the CDR3 DNA is kept, with 45 bases framed from the first base. Participants in the prospective study were aged about 18 to 95 years, lived in 24 United States geographic areas, and enrolled through a virtual design. In the prospective study, cohorts were assigned on the basis of participant-reported clinical history obtained from a screening survey and a study questionnaire. ImmuneRACE Cohort 3 recovered participants were defined by two consecutive negative NP/OP PCR tests, healthcare professional clearance, or symptom resolution. In the prospective study, whole blood, serum and a nasopharyngeal or oropharyngeal swab were collected from each participant by mobile phlebotomists. Participants in the prospective study had the option to provide additional blood draws and questionnaires over an approximately 2-month period. Blood samples from the prospective study were shipped frozen or at room temperature prior to DNA extraction.

Recombination connected TRBV11-2 to TRBJ2-1; TRBD2 might be the D gene, on 6 matching bases. Sequenced input: PBMCs or T cells enriched from blood (not recorded which). The receptor comes from a young man who had recovered from COVID-19. The CDR3 has the sequence CASRQTAGGYNEQFF. The DNA sequence follows: TGTGCCAGCAGACAAACTGCCGGAGGGTACAATGAGCAGTTCTTC.